The 6 T cell receptor beta chains reported below all come from one sample, sequenced in a study of CD8 T cells in ankylosing spondylitis. Antigen specificity for these receptors is unknown. Findings and caveats of the study: Several highly homologous variants made up a TCR beta motif that seemed to typify ankylosing spondylitis blood.

TCRdb processed the 5' RACE reads anew with MiXCR; each CDR3 protein has one entry. This sample has about 420,000 distinct CDR3 sequences, with about a fifth found just once. Source material: blood, either unsorted or a sorted T cell fraction (not recorded which). These receptors were taken from a male donor with ankylosing spondylitis.

This clonotype was detected many times. The rearrangement uses TRBV20-1 and TRBJ1-5; TRBD1 is a possible D gene (6 bases). The CDR3 is 15 residues long. Germline V gene data show CDR1 as DFQATT and CDR2 as SNEGSKA (reference sequence). The V end was cut by 5 bases, the J end by 4 bases, with 18 bases between. The CDR3 loop reads CSAQPGTYGNQPQHF. Here the CDR3 DNA reads TGCAGTGCTCAGCCTGGGACATACGGGAATCAGCCCCAGCATTTT.

The genes are TRBV3-1 and TRBJ2-1, with D perhaps matching TRBD2 (5 bases). The germline gives CDR1 LGHDT, CDR2 YNNKEL (reference sequence). V was cut by 1 base and J by 0 bases, with 13 bases left in between. CDR3 length: 17 residues. CDR3 sequence reads: CASSQVGAASSYNEQFF. The CDR3 bases are TGTGCCAGCAGCCAAGTCGGAGCGGCAAGCTCCTACAATGAGCAGTTCTTC.

This clonotype was found a few times. The V gene is TRBV20-1, the J gene TRBJ2-1; 10 positions match TRBD2. The germline gives CDR1 DFQATT, CDR2 SNEGSKA (reference sequence). This CDR3 region has 15 residues. This CDR3 is CSEAISGRTYNEQFF. CDR3 in DNA: TGCAGCGAAGCTATTAGCGGGAGGACCTACAATGAGCAGTTCTTC.

The gene calls are TRBV20-1 and TRBJ2-7, with D possibly TRBD2 on 6 matching bases. V lost 1 base to trimming and J lost 6 bases, with 16 bases between them. This CDR3 is 14 amino acids long. Per the germline V gene, CDR1 is DFQATT and CDR2 is SNEGSKA (reference sequence). The CDR3: CSARGYGRVAEQYF. DNA for the CDR3: TGCAGTGCTAGAGGTTACGGGAGAGTCGCCGAGCAGTACTTC.

The genes are TRBV28 and TRBJ2-2, with 10 bases fitting TRBD2. V gave up 4 bases and J gave up 6 bases; unmatched junction bases: 8. Germline CDR1 reads MDHEN; CDR2 reads SYDVKM. CDR3 length: 16 residues. CDR3 region: CASSSSSGRRAGELFF. CDR3 nucleotides: TGTGCCAGCAGTTCCAGTAGCGGGAGGAGGGCCGGGGAGCTGTTTTTT.

This chain links TRBV9 with TRBJ1-2, with D possibly being TRBD1 (6 bases). Per the germline V gene, CDR1 is SGDLS and CDR2 is YYNGEE. The CDR3 extends over 14 amino acids. Trimming shortened V by 0 bases and J by 8 bases, and 14 bases separated the two germline ends. The CDR3 reads CASSVARGDYGYTF. The CDR3 nucleotides are TGTGCCAGCAGCGTAGCCAGGGGTGATTACGGCTACACCTTC.